Listed below are T cell receptor beta chains from one sample, sequenced in a study of OX40 agonist ivuxolimab in advanced cancers. Generated by immunoSEQ multiplex PCR, the TCRdb table keeps only in-frame clones and is missing some. The sample records almost 70,000 clones, 60% to 85% being singletons. This sample comprised CD4+ or CD8+ T cells sorted from blood, obtained in a trial of the OX40 agonist ivuxolimab. Receptors originate from an adult with an advanced solid tumor such as melanoma, head and neck, liver or kidney cancer. Each CDR3 is given with its conserved first and last residue. D genes are given only for firm matches. Size is stated for part of the rows, as once, few or many counts, or as a class when the clone is expanded.

clone_size	v_call	j_call	d_call	cdr3_aa	cdr3_nt
NA	TRBV6-5	TRBJ1-6	NA	CASSSNSPLHF	TGTGCCAGCAGCTCCAATTCACCCCTCCACTTT
NA	TRBV7-9	TRBJ1-1	NA	CASSPSRPSEAFF	TGTGCCAGCAGCCCGTCGCGACCGAGCGAAGCTTTCTTT
NA	TRBV7-9	TRBJ1-4	NA	CASSPSRGEKLFF	TGTGCCAGCAGCCCTTCACGGGGTGAAAAACTGTTTTTT
NA	TRBV4-1	TRBJ2-7	NA	CASSQEPGAREQYF	TGCGCCAGCAGCCAAGAGCCGGGGGCTAGGGAGCAGTACTTC
NA	TRBV7-6	TRBJ2-1	TRBD1	CASSSRARDRDNEQFF	TGTGCCAGCAGCTCTAGAGCCCGGGACAGGGACAATGAGCAGTTCTTC
NA	TRBV27	TRBJ2-2	NA	CASSSGRAVGELFF	TGTGCCAGCAGTTCGGGGAGAGCGGTCGGGGAGCTGTTTTTT
NA	TRBV28	TRBJ1-3	NA	CASSLRDFSGNTIYF	TGTGCCAGCAGTTTAAGGGACTTCTCTGGAAACACCATATATTTT
few	TRBV4-1	TRBJ1-1	NA	CASSQEWPGDWYTEAFF	TGCGCCAGCAGCCAAGAGTGGCCGGGGGATTGGTACACTGAAGCTTTCTTT
NA	TRBV7-2	TRBJ2-7	NA	CASSLVGQTYEQYF	TGTGCCAGCAGCTTAGTTGGACAGACCTACGAGCAGTACTTC
NA	TRBV27	TRBJ2-7	TRBD1	CASSHRTGGFSTYEQYF	TGTGCCAGCAGCCACAGGACAGGGGGCTTTTCAACCTACGAGCAGTACTTC
NA	TRBV15	TRBJ2-1	TRBD2	CATMMGAGGSHEQFF	TGTGCCACCATGATGGGGGCGGGAGGTTCCCATGAGCAGTTCTTC
NA	TRBV19	TRBJ2-2	TRBD1	CASMGGQGRTGELFF	TGTGCCAGTATGGGGGGACAGGGTCGGACCGGGGAGCTGTTTTTT
NA	TRBV11-3	TRBJ2-3	NA	CASSLTSSTDTQYF	TGTGCCAGCAGCTTGACGTCTAGCACAGATACGCAGTATTTT
NA	TRBV18	TRBJ1-1	TRBD1	CASSLGQGLNTEAFF	TGTGCCAGCTCACTCGGACAGGGTCTGAACACTGAAGCTTTCTTT
NA	TRBV18	TRBJ1-2	NA	CASSPPDILYGYTF	TGTGCCAGCTCACCACCCGACATTCTCTATGGCTACACCTTC